Listed below are T cell receptor beta chains from one sample, sequenced in a study of OX40 agonist ivuxolimab in advanced cancers. Here immunoSEQ multiplex PCR was the method, and the copy in TCRdb shows in-frame clones only, minus some. Found here are more than 25,000 clones, under 80% of them singletons; the top ten hold about 29%. Source: CD4+ or CD8+ T cells sorted from blood, taken in a trial of the OX40 agonist ivuxolimab. Receptors originate from an adult with an advanced solid tumor such as melanoma, head and neck, liver or kidney cancer. The CDR3 runs from the conserved cysteine through the conserved F or W. The order of the fields is J gene, D gene, V gene, clone size, CDR3 length, CDR3 protein, CDR3 DNA. D genes are given only for firm matches. Only part of the rows carry a size: once, few, many, or a class if the clone is expanded.

j_gene: TRBJ1-4
d_gene: TRBD1
v_gene: TRBV9
abundance: .
len: 16
CDR3aa: CASSNGQGVAGEKLFF
CDR3nt: TGTGCCAGCAGCAACGGACAGGGGGTAGCTGGGGAAAAACTGTTTTTT

j_gene: TRBJ2-7
d_gene: TRBD2
v_gene: TRBV27
abundance: .
len: 14
CDR3aa: CASSPSGASYEQYF
CDR3nt: TGTGCCAGCAGCCCTAGCGGGGCCTCCTACGAGCAGTACTTC

j_gene: TRBJ1-2
d_gene: .
v_gene: TRBV28
abundance: .
len: 16
CDR3aa: CASSFGDAGEFDGYTF
CDR3nt: TGTGCCAGTAGTTTCGGGGATGCAGGGGAGTTTGATGGCTACACCTTC

j_gene: TRBJ1-5
d_gene: .
v_gene: TRBV2
abundance: .
len: 15
CDR3aa: CASREDSHSNQPQHF
CDR3nt: TGTGCCAGTAGAGAGGACAGCCATAGCAATCAGCCCCAGCATTTT

j_gene: TRBJ2-7
d_gene: .
v_gene: TRBV2
abundance: few
len: 13
CDR3aa: CASKAGQPHEQYF
CDR3nt: TGTGCCAGCAAAGCCGGACAGCCTCACGAGCAGTACTTC

j_gene: TRBJ1-6
d_gene: .
v_gene: TRBV4-1
abundance: .
len: 15
CDR3aa: CASSRGQGANSPLHF
CDR3nt: TGCGCCAGCAGCCGCGGACAAGGGGCCAATTCACCCCTCCACTTT

j_gene: TRBJ2-7
d_gene: TRBD1
v_gene: TRBV4-2
abundance: .
len: 17
CDR3aa: CASSPQGPGTGAYEQYF
CDR3nt: TGTGCCAGCAGCCCACAGGGTCCGGGGACAGGGGCTTACGAGCAGTACTTC

j_gene: TRBJ1-1
d_gene: .
v_gene: TRBV20-1
abundance: .
len: 10
CDR3aa: CSARVSEAFF
CDR3nt: TGCAGTGCTAGAGTCAGTGAAGCTTTCTTT

j_gene: TRBJ1-4
d_gene: .
v_gene: TRBV10-3
abundance: .
len: 15
CDR3aa: CAISESWEVNEKLFF
CDR3nt: TGTGCCATCAGTGAGTCATGGGAAGTTAATGAAAAACTGTTTTTT

j_gene: TRBJ2-1
d_gene: .
v_gene: TRBV18
abundance: .
len: 17
CDR3aa: CASSPPPGVRLYNEQFF
CDR3nt: TGTGCCAGCTCACCGCCTCCAGGGGTGCGGCTTTACAATGAGCAGTTCTTC

j_gene: TRBJ2-5
d_gene: .
v_gene: TRBV4-1
abundance: .
len: 17
CDR3aa: CASSYGGLASTSETQYF
CDR3nt: TGCGCCAGCAGCTATGGGGGCCTAGCGTCTACGTCGGAGACCCAGTACTTC

j_gene: TRBJ2-2
d_gene: .
v_gene: TRBV4-1
abundance: .
len: 17
CDR3aa: CASSQFVGTTNTGELFF
CDR3nt: TGCGCCAGCAGCCAATTCGTCGGGACAACGAACACCGGGGAGCTGTTTTTT

j_gene: TRBJ1-2
d_gene: .
v_gene: TRBV9
abundance: .
len: 16
CDR3aa: CASSVTRQGGDYGYTF
CDR3nt: TGTGCCAGCAGCGTGACGAGGCAGGGCGGTGACTATGGCTACACCTTC

j_gene: TRBJ2-3
d_gene: TRBD2
v_gene: TRBV13
abundance: .
len: 15
CDR3aa: CASSLAGGDTDTQYF
CDR3nt: TGTGCCAGCAGTCTAGCGGGAGGGGACACAGATACGCAGTATTTT

j_gene: TRBJ2-1
d_gene: .
v_gene: TRBV27
abundance: .
len: 15
CDR3aa: CATRRGLEIYNEQFF
CDR3nt: TGTGCCACCCGAAGGGGACTCGAGATCTACAATGAGCAGTTCTTC

j_gene: TRBJ1-1
d_gene: .
v_gene: TRBV9
abundance: once
len: 13
CDR3aa: CASSAAGATEAFF
CDR3nt: TGTGCCAGCAGCGCAGCGGGGGCCACTGAAGCTTTCTTT

j_gene: TRBJ2-7
d_gene: TRBD1
v_gene: TRBV5-1
abundance: .
len: 16
CDR3aa: CASSLSHQTGNYEQYF
CDR3nt: TGCGCCAGCAGCTTATCCCACCAGACAGGGAACTACGAGCAGTACTTC

j_gene: TRBJ2-7
d_gene: TRBD1
v_gene: TRBV27
abundance: .
len: 14
CDR3aa: CASSPGQGGYEQYF
CDR3nt: TGTGCCAGCAGTCCAGGACAGGGGGGCTACGAGCAGTACTTC

j_gene: TRBJ2-7
d_gene: TRBD1
v_gene: TRBV30
abundance: .
len: 13
CDR3aa: CAWTRDRHYEQYF
CDR3nt: TGTGCCTGGACTAGGGACAGGCATTACGAGCAGTACTTC

j_gene: TRBJ2-7
d_gene: .
v_gene: TRBV6-5
abundance: few
len: 12
CDR3aa: CASSRGSYEQYF
CDR3nt: TGTGCCAGCAGTCGTGGTTCCTACGAGCAGTACTTC

j_gene: TRBJ1-4
d_gene: .
v_gene: TRBV25-1
abundance: .
len: 15
CDR3aa: CASSEYRGRDEKLFF
CDR3nt: TGTGCCAGCAGTGAATATAGGGGCAGGGATGAAAAACTGTTTTTT

j_gene: TRBJ2-3
d_gene: TRBD1
v_gene: TRBV7-9
abundance: .
len: 15
CDR3aa: CASSAHRGLADTQYF
CDR3nt: TGTGCCAGCAGCGCCCACAGGGGATTAGCAGATACGCAGTATTTT

j_gene: TRBJ2-1
d_gene: TRBD2
v_gene: TRBV19
abundance: .
len: 16
CDR3aa: CASILTTSGPYNEQFF
CDR3nt: TGTGCCAGTATCCTCACGACTAGCGGGCCCTACAATGAGCAGTTCTTC

j_gene: TRBJ1-2
d_gene: .
v_gene: TRBV5-8
abundance: .
len: 15
CDR3aa: CASSFIEMRAYGYTF
CDR3nt: TGTGCCAGCAGCTTTATAGAAATGCGAGCCTATGGCTACACCTTC

j_gene: TRBJ1-5
d_gene: .
v_gene: TRBV28
abundance: .
len: 13
CDR3aa: CASSLYSNQPQHF
CDR3nt: TGTGCCAGCAGCCTCTACTCCAATCAGCCCCAGCATTTT

j_gene: TRBJ1-6
d_gene: .
v_gene: TRBV6-5
abundance: .
len: 13
CDR3aa: CASSYSSRQALHF
CDR3nt: TGTGCCAGCAGTTACTCGAGCAGGCAGGCCCTCCACTTT

j_gene: TRBJ1-4
d_gene: .
v_gene: TRBV19
abundance: .
len: 16
CDR3aa: CASRGTIFSLDEKLFF
CDR3nt: TGTGCCAGTAGGGGGACCATCTTTTCCCTGGATGAAAAACTGTTTTTT

j_gene: TRBJ2-1
d_gene: .
v_gene: TRBV9
abundance: .
len: 14
CDR3aa: CASNPGLLYNEQFF
CDR3nt: TGTGCCAGCAACCCGGGACTCCTCTACAATGAGCAGTTCTTC

j_gene: TRBJ2-3
d_gene: TRBD2
v_gene: TRBV29-1
abundance: once
len: 15
CDR3aa: CSVEGGELDSRTQYF
CDR3nt: TGCAGCGTTGAGGGAGGGGAACTAGATTCAAGGACGCAGTATTTT

j_gene: TRBJ2-5
d_gene: TRBD1
v_gene: TRBV29-1
abundance: .
len: 14
CDR3aa: CSTRRQGAWETQYF
CDR3nt: TGCAGCACCAGAAGACAGGGGGCTTGGGAGACCCAGTACTTC

j_gene: TRBJ2-7
d_gene: TRBD2
v_gene: TRBV11-2
abundance: .
len: 17
CDR3aa: CASSLPGLAGAAYEQYF
CDR3nt: TGTGCCAGCAGCTTACCCGGACTAGCGGGAGCTGCTTACGAGCAGTACTTC

j_gene: TRBJ2-3
d_gene: TRBD2
v_gene: TRBV27
abundance: .
len: 17
CDR3aa: CASRELSSGSFMDTQYF
CDR3nt: TGTGCCAGCAGAGAGCTTTCTAGCGGGAGTTTCATGGATACGCAGTATTTT

j_gene: TRBJ2-7
d_gene: TRBD1
v_gene: TRBV19
abundance: .
len: 17
CDR3aa: CASSQKLGTDLSYEQYF
CDR3nt: TGTGCCAGTAGCCAAAAACTGGGGACAGACTTATCCTACGAGCAGTACTTC

j_gene: TRBJ2-5
d_gene: .
v_gene: TRBV6-1
abundance: .
len: 18
CDR3aa: CASSEINRIAETGETQYF
CDR3nt: TGTGCCAGCAGTGAAATTAACAGAATAGCGGAAACAGGGGAGACCCAGTACTTC

j_gene: TRBJ2-5
d_gene: .
v_gene: TRBV10-1
abundance: .
len: 9
CDR3aa: CSLPGTQYF
CDR3nt: TGCTCCCTGCCGGGGACCCAGTACTTC

j_gene: TRBJ1-1
d_gene: .
v_gene: TRBV6-5
abundance: .
len: 14
CDR3aa: CASSLAGTNTEAFF
CDR3nt: TGTGCCAGCAGCCTCGCGGGCACGAACACTGAAGCTTTCTTT

j_gene: TRBJ1-4
d_gene: .
v_gene: TRBV9
abundance: .
len: 16
CDR3aa: CASSGDKGGSNEKLFF
CDR3nt: TGTGCCAGCAGCGGTGATAAGGGGGGGTCTAATGAAAAACTGTTTTTT

j_gene: TRBJ2-7
d_gene: TRBD1
v_gene: TRBV27
abundance: once
len: 15
CDR3aa: CASSIGTGGFNEQYF
CDR3nt: TGTGCCAGCAGTATCGGGACAGGGGGCTTCAACGAGCAGTACTTC

j_gene: TRBJ2-7
d_gene: TRBD1
v_gene: TRBV2
abundance: .
len: 14
CDR3aa: CASAGQGAPYEQYF
CDR3nt: TGTGCCAGCGCCGGACAGGGGGCCCCCTACGAGCAGTACTTC

j_gene: TRBJ2-7
d_gene: TRBD1
v_gene: TRBV19
abundance: .
len: 15
CDR3aa: CASSMGDRGAYEQYF
CDR3nt: TGTGCCAGTAGTATGGGGGACAGGGGGGCCTACGAGCAGTACTTC

j_gene: TRBJ1-2
d_gene: .
v_gene: TRBV11-2
abundance: .
len: 16
CDR3aa: CASSRLTRRHNYGYTF
CDR3nt: TGTGCCAGCAGCCGACTGACCCGACGGCATAACTATGGCTACACCTTC

j_gene: TRBJ2-2
d_gene: .
v_gene: TRBV7-8
abundance: .
len: 11
CDR3aa: CASSYTGELFF
CDR3nt: TGTGCCAGCAGCTACACCGGGGAGCTGTTTTTT

j_gene: TRBJ1-2
d_gene: .
v_gene: TRBV5-6
abundance: .
len: 14
CDR3aa: CASSFRGRDYGYTF
CDR3nt: TGTGCCAGCAGCTTCCGGGGGCGCGACTATGGCTACACCTTC

j_gene: TRBJ1-2
d_gene: TRBD1
v_gene: TRBV13
abundance: few
len: 18
CDR3aa: CASSLTQSTGPKDEGYTF
CDR3nt: TGTGCCAGCAGCTTAACCCAATCGACAGGGCCTAAGGACGAGGGCTACACCTTC

j_gene: TRBJ2-2
d_gene: .
v_gene: TRBV2
abundance: few
len: 16
CDR3aa: CASNTLEAVGAGELFF
CDR3nt: TGTGCCAGCAACACTCTCGAGGCCGTTGGGGCCGGGGAGCTGTTTTTT

j_gene: TRBJ2-7
d_gene: .
v_gene: TRBV10-1
abundance: once
len: 12
CDR3aa: CASSESGVEQYF
CDR3nt: TGCGCCAGCAGTGAATCCGGGGTCGAGCAGTACTTC

j_gene: TRBJ2-7
d_gene: .
v_gene: TRBV30
abundance: .
len: 13
CDR3aa: CAWDTPTDGAQYF
CDR3nt: TGTGCCTGGGACACCCCTACAGACGGGGCGCAGTACTTC

j_gene: TRBJ1-4
d_gene: .
v_gene: TRBV4-1
abundance: medium-sized
len: 14
CDR3aa: CASSQDRLSEKLFF
CDR3nt: TGCGCCAGCAGCCAAGACCGACTTAGCGAAAAACTGTTTTTT

j_gene: TRBJ2-1
d_gene: .
v_gene: TRBV11-2
abundance: .
len: 12
CDR3aa: CASSPGLNEQFF
CDR3nt: TGTGCCAGCAGCCCAGGCCTCAATGAGCAGTTCTTC

j_gene: TRBJ2-3
d_gene: TRBD1
v_gene: TRBV10-3
abundance: .
len: 19
CDR3aa: CAISDLLTGQGYETDTQYF
CDR3nt: TGTGCCATCAGTGACCTTTTGACGGGACAGGGATATGAAACAGATACGCAGTATTTT